The 12 T cell receptor beta chains presented below share a single source sample, sequenced in a study of T-cell memory formation after mild COVID-19 (dated by TCRdb to about 2021). The receptor library was made with 5' RACE. Sequenced using an Illumina NovaSeq 6000. TCRdb reanalyzed the raw reads on its own, using fastp at Q25 for trimming and MiXCR for clone calling, and kept in-frame beta chains. Rows are unified per CDR3 protein, each entry keeping the most common DNA and genes. Across this sample there are about 340,000 distinct CDR3 sequences, with around 20% seen only once. Approximately 13% of the sample goes to the ten largest clones. Sample: PBMCs or a T cell subset sorted from them (not recorded which). The receptors originated from an adult woman who had mild COVID-19 (a few samples of this study predate the infection). The sample titles of this study are shuffled in the database, so cell type and time point are left out; the donor was told from shared clones.

The CDR3 region has the DNA TGCAGTGCTACCGCCACCAACTATGGCTACACCTTC. Residues: CSATATNYGYTF. The genes are TRBV20-1 and TRBJ1-2; no clear D. CDR1 is DFQATT and CDR2 is SNEGSKA in the germline V gene (reference sequence). This CDR3 has 12 amino acids. V was trimmed by 4 bases and J by 2 bases, leaving 8 bases between them.

This rearrangement joins TRBV19 to TRBJ1-1; perhaps TRBD1 as D (6 bases). The CDR3 is 19 residues long. Deletions cut 7 bases from V and 2 bases from J, with 29 bases between. Germline CDR1 and CDR2: LNHDA and SQIVND (reference sequence). CDR3 in amino acids: CASIRGGRTPTRLNTEAFF. In nucleotides, the CDR3 is TGTGCCAGTATAAGGGGGGGACGGACCCCTACCCGACTTAACACTGAAGCTTTCTTT.

CDR3 region: CASISSASGYEQYF. The DNA for the CDR3 is TGTGCCAGCATCTCAAGTGCCAGTGGATACGAGCAGTACTTC. The rearrangement links TRBV7-9 to TRBJ2-7; D ambiguous. The germline V gene has CDR1 SEHNR and CDR2 FQNEAQ (reference sequence). This CDR3 spans 14 amino acids. V was pared by 7 bases and J by 4 bases, with 17 bases between.

This clonotype was seen ten or more times. The rearrangement uses TRBV11-2 and TRBJ1-1, with unresolved D. The V and J ends lost 1 base and 0 bases respectively, with 6 bases between them. Germline V gene lookup returns CDR1 SGHAT and CDR2 FQNNGV. This CDR3 comprises 14 residues. The CDR3 loop is CASSLGPVNTEAFF. As DNA, the CDR3 is TGTGCCAGCAGCTTAGGTCCCGTGAACACTGAAGCTTTCTTT.

The sample holds a few counts of this clonotype. The gene calls are TRBV7-6 and TRBJ2-1; TRBD2 matches 14 bases. The CDR3 is 17 amino acids. CDR1 is SGHVS, CDR2 FNYEAQ, per germline. The V and J ends lost 1 base and 2 bases, in that order; junction bases with no gene match: 1. The DNA of the CDR3 is TGTGCCAGCAGCTTAGAGGGACTAGCGGGAGCCTACAATGAGCAGTTCTTC. Translated: CASSLEGLAGAYNEQFF.

This clonotype was detected a few times. The chain recombines TRBV24-1 with TRBJ2-1; possibly TRBD2 for D (7 bases). The germline V gene has CDR1 KGHDR and CDR2 SFDVKD. V dropped 4 bases and J dropped 7 bases, with 19 bases sitting between them. The CDR3 totals 16 residues. Written as DNA, the CDR3 is TGTGCCACCAGTGAGAAGGCGGGGGCACCCGGTAATGAGCAGTTCTTC. This encodes CATSEKAGAPGNEQFF.

The V gene is TRBV12-3 or TRBV12-4, the J gene TRBJ2-3; 11 bases align to TRBD1. J gave up 1 base and V 3 bases, and 3 bases lay outside the gene matches. CDR3 length: 16 residues. The CDR3 coding sequence is TGTGCCAGCAGTTTTCCGGGACAGGGGGGCACAGATACGCAGTATTTT. Amino acids: CASSFPGQGGTDTQYF.

This clonotype was seen a handful of times. The rearrangement uses TRBV20-1 and TRBJ2-1; tentatively, D is TRBD1 (7 bases). Trimming took 0 bases from V and 8 from J, leaving 14 bases between them. This CDR3 spans 14 amino acids. Germline CDR1 reads DFQATT; CDR2 reads SNEGSKA (reference sequence). CDR3 in DNA: TGCAGTGCTAGAGAGGCTGCCAGGGGGGATGAGCAGTTCTTC. It is translated as CSAREAARGDEQFF.

This clonotype was counted a few times. The rearrangement links TRBV5-1 to TRBJ1-1; 7 bases fit TRBD1. This CDR3 is 17 amino acids long. The J segment lost 2 bases and the V segment lost 2 bases, leaving 12 bases of the junction unmatched. Germline V gene data show CDR1 as SGHRS and CDR2 as YFSETQ. DNA for the CDR3: TGCGCCAGCAGCTTTCCATCTGAGGCAGGGGGAAACACTGAAGCTTTCTTT. Its translation is CASSFPSEAGGNTEAFF. Combining the CDR3 with reference TRBV5-1 and TRBJ1-1 gives the whole variable domain KAGVTQTPRYLIKTRGQQVTLSCSPISGHRSVSWYQQTPGQGLQFLFEYFSETQRNKGNFPGRFSGRQFSNSRSEMNVSTLELGDSALYLCASSFPSEAGGNTEAFFGQGTRLTVV.

The J gene is TRBJ1-2, the V gene TRBV7-2, with D possibly being TRBD1 (5 bases). Looked up from germline, CDR1 is SGHTA and CDR2 is FQGNSA. V gave up 2 bases and J gave up 6 bases, with 13 bases separating them. The CDR3 sequence is 14 residues long. CDR3 residues: CASSLLPGKDGYTF. CDR3 coding DNA: TGTGCCAGCAGCTTACTCCCAGGGAAGGATGGCTACACCTTC.

This clonotype occurred a few times. The rearrangement uses TRBV29-1 and TRBJ1-2, with TRBD1 identical over 8 bases. This CDR3 has 17 amino acids. Germline-derived CDR1 and CDR2 are SQVTM and ANQGSEA. V lost 3 bases and J lost 4; bases outside the gene matches: 16. The CDR3 DNA reads as TGCAGCGTTGACCCCTTCTCGGACAGGGAGGGGTTCTATGGCTACACCTTC. Translating gives CSVDPFSDREGFYGYTF.

This clonotype was observed a handful of times. This chain uses TRBV5-1 with TRBJ1-1; D perhaps matches TRBD1 (5 bases). The germline gives CDR1 SGHRS, CDR2 YFSETQ. CDR3 length: 15 residues. V was clipped by 0 bases and J by 6 bases, with 15 bases between them. The chain's CDR3 is CASSLEGRASPEAFF. The CDR3 coding sequence is TGCGCCAGCAGCTTGGAGGGCAGGGCGAGCCCTGAAGCTTTCTTT.